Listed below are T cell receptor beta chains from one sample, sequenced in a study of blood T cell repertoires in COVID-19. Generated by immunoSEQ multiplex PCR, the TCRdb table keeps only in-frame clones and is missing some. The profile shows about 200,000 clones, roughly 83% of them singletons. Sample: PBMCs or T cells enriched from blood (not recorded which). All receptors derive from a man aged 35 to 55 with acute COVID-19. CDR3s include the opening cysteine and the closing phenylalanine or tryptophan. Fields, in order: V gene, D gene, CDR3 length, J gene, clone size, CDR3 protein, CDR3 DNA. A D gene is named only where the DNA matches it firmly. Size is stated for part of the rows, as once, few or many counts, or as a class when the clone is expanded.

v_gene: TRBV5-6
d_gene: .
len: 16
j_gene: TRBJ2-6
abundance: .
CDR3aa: CASSYSYGAGANVLTF
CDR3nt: TGTGCCAGCAGTTACTCATATGGGGCGGGGGCCAACGTCCTGACTTTC

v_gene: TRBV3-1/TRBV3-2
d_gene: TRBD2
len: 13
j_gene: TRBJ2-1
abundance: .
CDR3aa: CASSQTREGEQFF
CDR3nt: TGTGCCAGCAGCCAAACGCGGGAGGGTGAGCAGTTCTTC

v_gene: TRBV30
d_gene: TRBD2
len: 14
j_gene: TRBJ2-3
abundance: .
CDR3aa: CAWSSGLAADTQYF
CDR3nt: TGTGCCTGGAGTAGCGGACTAGCTGCAGATACGCAGTATTTT

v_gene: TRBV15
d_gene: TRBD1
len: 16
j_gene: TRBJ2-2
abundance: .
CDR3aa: CATSVEGAANTGELFF
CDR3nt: TGTGCCACCAGCGTAGAGGGGGCGGCGAACACCGGGGAGCTGTTTTTT

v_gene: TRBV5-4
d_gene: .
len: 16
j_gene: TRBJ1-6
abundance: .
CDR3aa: CASSLMQGLPNSPLHF
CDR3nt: TGTGCCAGCAGCTTAATGCAGGGGCTCCCTAATTCACCCCTCCACTTT

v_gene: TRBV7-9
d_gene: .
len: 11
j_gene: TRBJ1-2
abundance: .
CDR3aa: CASSFPSGYTF
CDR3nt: TGTGCCAGCAGCTTCCCTTCTGGCTACACCTTC

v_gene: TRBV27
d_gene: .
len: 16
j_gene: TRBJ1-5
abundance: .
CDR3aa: CASSPFKAANNQPQHF
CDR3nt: TGTGCCAGCAGTCCGTTTAAGGCGGCAAACAATCAGCCCCAGCATTTT

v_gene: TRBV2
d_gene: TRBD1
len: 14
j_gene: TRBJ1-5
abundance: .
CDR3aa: CASSVGQAGQPQHF
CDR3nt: TGTGCCAGCAGTGTCGGACAGGCGGGTCAGCCCCAGCATTTT

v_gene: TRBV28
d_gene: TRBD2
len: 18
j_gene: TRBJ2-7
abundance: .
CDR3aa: CASSPRSNVWSGSHEQYF
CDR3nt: TGTGCCAGCAGCCCCAGGTCCAATGTTTGGAGCGGGAGCCACGAGCAGTACTTC

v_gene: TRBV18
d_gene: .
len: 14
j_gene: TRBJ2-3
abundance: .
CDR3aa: CASSPLGGTDTQYF
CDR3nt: TGTGCCAGCTCACCGCTCGGAGGCACAGATACGCAGTATTTT

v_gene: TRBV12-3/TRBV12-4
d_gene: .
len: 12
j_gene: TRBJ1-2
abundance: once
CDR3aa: CASSRQLYGYTF
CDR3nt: TGTGCCAGCAGCAGACAGTTATATGGCTACACCTTC

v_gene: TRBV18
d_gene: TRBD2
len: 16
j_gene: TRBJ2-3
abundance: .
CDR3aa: CASSPLGTRNKDTQYF
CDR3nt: TGTGCCAGCTCACCACTCGGGACTAGAAACAAAGATACGCAGTATTTT

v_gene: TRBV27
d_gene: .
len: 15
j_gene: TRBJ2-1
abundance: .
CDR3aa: CASGLGGNPYNEQFF
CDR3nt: TGTGCCAGCGGGTTGGGGGGAAATCCCTACAATGAGCAGTTCTTC

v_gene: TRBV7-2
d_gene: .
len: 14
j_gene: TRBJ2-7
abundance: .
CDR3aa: CASSLAGQLYEQYF
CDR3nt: TGTGCCAGCAGCTTAGCGGGGCAGCTTTACGAGCAGTACTTC

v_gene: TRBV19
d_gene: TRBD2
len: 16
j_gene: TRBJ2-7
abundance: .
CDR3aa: CASSPLEGRGIYEQYF
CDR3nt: TGTGCCAGTAGTCCCCTAGAGGGGCGGGGGATCTACGAGCAGTACTTC

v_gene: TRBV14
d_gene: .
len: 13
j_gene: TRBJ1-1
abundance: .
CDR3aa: CASSSQAGTEAFF
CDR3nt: TGTGCCAGCAGCTCTCAGGCGGGGACTGAAGCTTTCTTT

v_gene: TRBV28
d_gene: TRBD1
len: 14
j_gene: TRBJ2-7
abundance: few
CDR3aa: CASSLHRGNYEQYF
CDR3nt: TGTGCCAGCAGTTTACACAGGGGGAATTACGAGCAGTACTTC

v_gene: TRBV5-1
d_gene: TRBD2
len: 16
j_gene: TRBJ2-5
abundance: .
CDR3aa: CASSLGSSGSMETQYF
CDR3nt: TGCGCCAGCAGCTTGGGTTCTAGCGGGAGTATGGAGACCCAGTACTTC

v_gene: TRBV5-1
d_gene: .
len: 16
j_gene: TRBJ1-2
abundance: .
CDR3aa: CASSPRGAGDNYGYTF
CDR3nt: TGCGCCAGCAGCCCCCGGGGGGCCGGAGATAACTATGGCTACACCTTC

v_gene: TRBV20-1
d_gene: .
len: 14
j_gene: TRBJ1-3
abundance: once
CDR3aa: CSASVSGRGNTIYF
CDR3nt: TGCAGTGCTAGTGTCAGCGGGAGGGGAAACACCATATATTTT

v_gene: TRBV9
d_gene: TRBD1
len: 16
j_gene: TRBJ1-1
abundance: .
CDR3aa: CASSVGWGQGTLKAFF
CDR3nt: TGTGCCAGCAGCGTAGGTTGGGGACAGGGGACCCTGAAAGCTTTCTTT

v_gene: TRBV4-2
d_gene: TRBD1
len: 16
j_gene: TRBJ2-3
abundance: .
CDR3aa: CASSQAWDRGSDTQYF
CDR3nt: TGTGCCAGCAGCCAAGCCTGGGACAGGGGGTCAGATACGCAGTATTTT

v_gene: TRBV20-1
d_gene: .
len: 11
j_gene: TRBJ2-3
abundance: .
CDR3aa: CSARRADTQYF
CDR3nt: TGCAGTGCTAGACGAGCCGATACGCAGTATTTT

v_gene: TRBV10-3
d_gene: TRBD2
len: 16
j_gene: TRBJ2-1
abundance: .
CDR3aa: CAISELTASGGNEQFF
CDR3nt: TGTGCCATCAGTGAACTTACGGCTAGCGGGGGCAATGAGCAGTTCTTC

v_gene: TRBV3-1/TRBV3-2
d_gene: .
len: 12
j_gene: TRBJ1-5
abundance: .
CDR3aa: CASSQGPGPQHF
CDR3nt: TGTGCCAGCAGCCAAGGGCCTGGGCCCCAGCATTTT

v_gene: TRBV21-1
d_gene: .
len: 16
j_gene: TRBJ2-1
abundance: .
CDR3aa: CASRYVGTGWNNEQFF
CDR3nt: TGTGCCAGCAGATACGTTGGAACAGGGTGGAACAATGAGCAGTTCTTC

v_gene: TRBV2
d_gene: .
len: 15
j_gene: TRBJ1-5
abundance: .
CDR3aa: CASSELQDLNQPQHF
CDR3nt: TGTGCCAGCAGTGAACTACAGGACCTCAATCAGCCCCAGCATTTT

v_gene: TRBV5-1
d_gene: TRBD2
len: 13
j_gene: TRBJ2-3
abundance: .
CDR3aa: CASSPGGTDTQYF
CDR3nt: TGCGCCAGCAGCCCGGGGGGGACAGATACGCAGTATTTT

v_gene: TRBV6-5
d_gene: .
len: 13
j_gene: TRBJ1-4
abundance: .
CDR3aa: CASNKILAEKLFF
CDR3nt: TGTGCCAGCAACAAGATCTTGGCTGAAAAACTGTTTTTT

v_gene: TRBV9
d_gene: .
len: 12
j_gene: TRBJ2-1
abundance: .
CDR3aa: CASSLSGREQFF
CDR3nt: TGTGCCAGCAGCCTCTCTGGGAGAGAGCAGTTCTTC

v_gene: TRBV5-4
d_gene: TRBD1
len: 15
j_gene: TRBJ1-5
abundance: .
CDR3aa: CASSLGTGGNQPQHF
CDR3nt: TGTGCCAGCAGCTTGGGGACAGGGGGCAATCAGCCCCAGCATTTT

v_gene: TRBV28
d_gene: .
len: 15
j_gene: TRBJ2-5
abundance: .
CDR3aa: CASSPDPGSRETQYF
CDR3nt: TGTGCCAGCAGCCCCGATCCGGGATCCCGGGAGACCCAGTACTTC

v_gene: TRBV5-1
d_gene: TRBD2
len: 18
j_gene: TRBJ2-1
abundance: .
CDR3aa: CASSLGYYSGRGYNEQFF
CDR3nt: TGCGCCAGCAGCTTGGGTTATTATAGCGGGAGGGGCTACAATGAGCAGTTCTTC

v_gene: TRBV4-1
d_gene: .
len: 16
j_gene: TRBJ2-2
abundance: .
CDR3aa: CASSQAGSAHTGELFF
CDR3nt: TGCGCCAGCAGCCAAGCCGGTAGCGCGCACACCGGGGAGCTGTTTTTT

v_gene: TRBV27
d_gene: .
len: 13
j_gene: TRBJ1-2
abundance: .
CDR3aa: CASSFGRNYGYTF
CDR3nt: TGTGCCAGCAGTTTCGGCAGGAACTATGGCTACACCTTC

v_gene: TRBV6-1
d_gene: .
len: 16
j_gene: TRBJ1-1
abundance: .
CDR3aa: CASSVDQGRMNTEAFF
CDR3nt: TGTGCCAGCAGTGTTGACCAGGGGCGAATGAACACTGAAGCTTTCTTT

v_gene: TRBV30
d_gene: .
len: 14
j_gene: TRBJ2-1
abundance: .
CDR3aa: CAWSVRDGFDEQFF
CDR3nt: TGTGCCTGGAGTGTACGGGATGGGTTCGATGAGCAGTTCTTC

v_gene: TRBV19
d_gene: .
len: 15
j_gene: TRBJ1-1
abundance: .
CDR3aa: CASSIGWQENTEAFF
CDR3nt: TGTGCCAGTAGTATTGGGTGGCAGGAGAACACTGAAGCTTTCTTT

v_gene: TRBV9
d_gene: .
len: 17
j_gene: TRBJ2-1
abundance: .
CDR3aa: CASSVVGGANVYNEQFF
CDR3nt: TGTGCCAGCAGCGTAGTTGGGGGGGCAAACGTATACAATGAGCAGTTCTTC

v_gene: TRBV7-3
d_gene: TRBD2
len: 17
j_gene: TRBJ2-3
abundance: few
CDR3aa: CASSLTFRRESTDTQYF
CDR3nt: TGTGCCAGCAGCTTAACCTTTCGGCGGGAGAGCACAGATACGCAGTATTTT

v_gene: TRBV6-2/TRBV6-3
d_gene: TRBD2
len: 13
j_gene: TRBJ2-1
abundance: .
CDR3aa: CASSSAGLLEQFF
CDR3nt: TGTGCCAGCAGTTCCGCGGGACTACTTGAGCAGTTCTTC

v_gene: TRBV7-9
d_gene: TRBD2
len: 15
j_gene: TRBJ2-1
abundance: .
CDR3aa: CASSRPGLEVNEQFF
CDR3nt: TGTGCCAGCAGTCGACCGGGACTAGAGGTCAATGAGCAGTTCTTC

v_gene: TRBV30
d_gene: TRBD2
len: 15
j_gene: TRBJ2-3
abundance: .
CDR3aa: CAWSRKRGVTDTQYF
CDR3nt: TGTGCCTGGAGTCGTAAGCGGGGGGTCACAGATACGCAGTATTTT

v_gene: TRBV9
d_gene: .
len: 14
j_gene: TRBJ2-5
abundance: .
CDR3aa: CASSVASGQETQYF
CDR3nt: TGTGCCAGCAGCGTAGCGTCAGGACAAGAGACCCAGTACTTC

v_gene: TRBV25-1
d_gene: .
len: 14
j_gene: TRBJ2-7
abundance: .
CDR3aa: CASLRQDEDYEQYF
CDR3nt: TGTGCCAGCTTAAGACAGGACGAAGACTACGAGCAGTACTTC

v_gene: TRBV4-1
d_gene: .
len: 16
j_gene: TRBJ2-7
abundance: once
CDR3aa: CASSRATDSPSYEQYF
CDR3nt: TGCGCCAGCAGCCGAGCAACGGACAGCCCCTCCTACGAGCAGTACTTC

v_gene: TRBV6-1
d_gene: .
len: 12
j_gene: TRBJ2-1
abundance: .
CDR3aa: CASSETRDSFFF
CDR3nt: TGTGCCAGCAGTGAAACTCGGGACTCCTTCTTCTTC

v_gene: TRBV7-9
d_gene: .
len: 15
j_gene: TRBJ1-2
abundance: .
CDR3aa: CASSFPDKANYGYTF
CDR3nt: TGTGCCAGCAGCTTCCCTGACAAAGCTAACTATGGCTACACCTTC

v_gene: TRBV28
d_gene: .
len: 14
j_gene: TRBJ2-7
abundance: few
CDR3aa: CASWSLRDSGEQYF
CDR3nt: TGTGCCAGCTGGAGTCTCAGAGACTCGGGGGAGCAGTACTTC

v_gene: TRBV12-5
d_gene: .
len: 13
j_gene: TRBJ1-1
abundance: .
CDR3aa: CASGLNRNTEAFF
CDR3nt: TGTGCTAGTGGTTTGAACAGGAACACTGAAGCTTTCTTT

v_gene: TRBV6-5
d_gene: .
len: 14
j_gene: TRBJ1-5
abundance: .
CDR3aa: CASTTPGDHQPQHF
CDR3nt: TGTGCCAGCACCACCCCGGGGGATCATCAGCCCCAGCATTTT

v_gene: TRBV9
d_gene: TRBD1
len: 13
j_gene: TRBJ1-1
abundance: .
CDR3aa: CASSAYRTGEAFF
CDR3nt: TGTGCCAGCAGCGCATATCGGACAGGGGAAGCTTTCTTT

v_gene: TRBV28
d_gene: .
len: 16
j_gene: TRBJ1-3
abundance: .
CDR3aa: CASSLSVSTSGNTIYF
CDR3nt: TGTGCCAGCAGTTTGTCAGTTAGCACGTCTGGAAACACCATATATTTT

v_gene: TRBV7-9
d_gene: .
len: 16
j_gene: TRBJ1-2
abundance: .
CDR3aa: CASSTSWVTGNYGYTF
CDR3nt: TGTGCCAGCAGCACAAGCTGGGTCACAGGGAACTATGGCTACACCTTC